This entry lists 14 T cell receptor beta chains sequenced from one sample in a study of blood T cell repertoires in COVID-19. The assay was immunoSEQ multiplex PCR, and TCRdb's table has in-frame clones only and misses some. This sample has about 140,000 clones, with more than 70% found just once. The specimen sequenced was peripheral blood. These receptors were collected from a woman aged 55 to 70 with acute or convalescent COVID-19.

This rearrangement joins TRBV7-9 to TRBJ1-1; D is undetermined. This CDR3 is 13 amino acids long. V was cut by 1 base and J by 3 bases, with 6 bases left in between. CDR1 SEHNR and CDR2 FQNEAQ come from the germline V gene (reference sequence). The CDR3 reads CASSLVFDTEAFF. The DNA of the CDR3 is TGTGCCAGCAGCTTAGTGTTCGACACTGAAGCTTTCTTT. Looking up the rest from reference TRBV7-9 and TRBJ1-1 gives the full variable domain: DTGVSQNPRHKITKRGQNVTFRCDPISEHNRLYWYRQTLGQGPEFLTYFQNEAQLEKSRLLSDRFSAERPKGSFSTLEIQRTEQGDSAMYLCASSLVFDTEAFFGQGTRLTVV.

This sequence joins TRBV11-3 and TRBJ1-3, with D unclear. Germline values: CDR1 SGHNT, CDR2 YENEEA. Trimming removed 3 bases at V and 7 bases at J, with 7 bases between. This CDR3 comprises 12 residues. CDR3 region: CASSFPRNTIYF. CDR3 nucleotides: TGTGCCAGCAGCTTCCCGAGGAACACCATATATTTT.

Only one count was recorded for this clone. The chain links TRBV4-3 to TRBJ2-5; D perhaps matches TRBD1 (6 bases). Germline CDR1 reads LGHNA; CDR2 reads YSLEER. Deletions cut 4 bases from V and 3 bases from J, with 12 bases between. The CDR3 has 14 amino acids. The CDR3 loop is CASSRGPEEETQYF. The CDR3 DNA is TGCGCCAGCAGCCGGGGGCCAGAAGAAGAGACCCAGTACTTC.

V is TRBV6-1 and J is TRBJ2-7, with 8 bases aligning to TRBD1. CDR1 is MNHNS, CDR2 SASEGT, per germline. Germline trimming cut 1 base from V and 3 bases from J; bases unmatched to any gene: 8. This CDR3 contains 16 residues. CDR3 region: CASSEGAGGDFYEQYF. The CDR3 DNA follows: TGTGCCAGCAGTGAAGGGGCAGGGGGCGATTTCTACGAGCAGTACTTC.

The rearrangement uses TRBV6-6 and TRBJ1-2; 9 positions match TRBD1. The junction had 6 bases not matched to a gene; V was cut back by 2 bases and J by 8 bases. The CDR3 totals 14 residues. Germline V CDR1 and CDR2: MNHNY, SVGAGI (reference sequence). Here the CDR3 reads CASSYGTGSDGYTF. The CDR3 DNA follows: TGTGCCAGCAGTTACGGGACAGGGTCTGACGGCTACACCTTC.

The rearrangement links TRBV27 to TRBJ1-5; a possible D gene is TRBD1 (5 bases). Per germline, CDR1 MNHEY and CDR2 SMNVEV (reference sequence). The CDR3 is made up of 13 amino acids. V was pared by 5 bases and J by 9 bases, with 14 bases between. As DNA, the CDR3 is TGTGCCAGCAGTCCGGGGGAGACCCGGCCCCAGCATTTT. As protein: CASSPGETRPQHF.

The chain recombines TRBV3-1 (or the pseudogene TRBV3-2) with TRBJ1-2, with 10 nucleotides matching TRBD1. The CDR3 has 18 amino acids. Trimming cost V 0 bases and J 4 bases; bases outside gene matches: 11. Germline lookup yields CDR1 LGHDT and CDR2 YNNKEL (reference sequence). For the CDR3, the DNA is TGTGCCAGCAGCCAAGATGTAAGGGACAGGGGTTATAGCTATGGCTACACCTTC. Its protein is CASSQDVRDRGYSYGYTF.

This chain connects TRBV10-3 to TRBJ1-2; no clear D. The CDR3 spans 15 residues. Germline CDR1 ENHRY, CDR2 SYGVKD. The V gene lost 6 bases and the J gene lost 1 base, with 15 bases spanning the gap. The chain's CDR3 is CAIRWGGFYNYGYTF. Written as DNA, the CDR3 is TGTGCCATCAGATGGGGAGGGTTTTATAACTATGGCTACACCTTC.

The chain couples TRBV5-1 to TRBJ2-7, with unresolved D. CDR1 and CDR2 from the germline V gene are SGHRS and YFSETQ. V lost 0 bases and J 1 base, leaving 14 bases between the germline ends. The CDR3 spans 16 residues. The CDR3 nucleotides read TGCGCCAGCAGCTTGGACACGCCCGCCCTTTCCTACGAGCAGTACTTC. Translation gives CASSLDTPALSYEQYF.

This chain links TRBV7-8 with TRBJ1-5, with 9 bases aligning to TRBD1. This CDR3 contains 15 residues. Germline CDR1 reads SGHVS; CDR2 reads FQNEAQ. The V gene end was trimmed by 4 bases and the J gene end by 3 bases; junction bases not matched to a gene: 4. The CDR3 DNA sequence: TGTGCCAGCAGCTCCCGGGACAGGGTCAATCAGCCCCAGCATTTT. Its protein product is CASSSRDRVNQPQHF.

The count of this clone is one. Other DNA variants within this sample encode the same CDR3. The rearrangement uses TRBV5-6 and TRBJ2-7, with a weak D call TRBD1 (7 bases). The length of the CDR3 is 14 residues. V shed 2 bases and J shed 2 bases, with 11 bases lying between them. Germline values: CDR1 SGHDT, CDR2 YYEEEE. The CDR3 region has the DNA TGTGCCAGCAGCTTACAGGGGAGGACCTACGAGCAGTACTTC. This gives the protein CASSLQGRTYEQYF.

This rearrangement joins TRBV6-6 to TRBJ2-6, with D possibly matching TRBD1 (6 bases). V lost 4 bases, J lost 2 bases, and 12 bases lay in between. The CDR3 extends over 16 amino acids. The germline V gene has CDR1 MNHNY and CDR2 SVGAGI (reference sequence). The CDR3 protein is CASSSSWGPGANVLTF. In nucleotides, the CDR3 is TGTGCCAGCAGTTCCTCGTGGGGGCCTGGGGCCAACGTCCTGACTTTC.

The gene calls are TRBV11-2 and TRBJ1-1, with 10 bases identical to TRBD1. The CDR3 is 15 residues long. CDR1 is SGHAT, CDR2 FQNNGV, per germline. Losses at the gene ends were 5 bases for V and 1 base for J; bases not matched to a gene: 4. The CDR3 DNA reads as TGTGCCAGCAGCCCAGGACAGGGGGGGAACACTGAAGCTTTCTTT. Translating gives CASSPGQGGNTEAFF.

This clone was recorded a few times. J is TRBJ2-1 and V is TRBV5-1, with 8 bases fitting TRBD1. Germline V gene data show CDR1 as SGHRS and CDR2 as YFSETQ. Unmatched junction bases numbered 7, after V lost 2 bases and J lost 3 bases. The CDR3 consists of 16 residues. The CDR3 loop is CASSFEGGQGYNEQFF. CDR3 bases: TGCGCCAGCAGCTTTGAGGGAGGACAGGGCTACAATGAGCAGTTCTTC.